This TCR beta chain emerged from a study of T cell repertoires in cytomegalovirus infection (dated by TCRdb to the late 2010s). In terms of the full investigation: Donor HLA type was relevant to the analysis, because carriage of CMV infection together with the matching HLA type was indicated by public TCR beta signatures. Beyond this particular receptor, the publication reports: Carriers of CMV infection plus the relevant HLA type were discriminated by the cumulative frequency of public TCR beta family members in the study cohort and in an independent roughly 400-donor cohort. In the ex vivo response, HLA-C-restricted CMV-specific TCR beta clonotypes were dominant, and in two of eight donors the single most frequent clonotype came from this HLA-C-restricted group.

The CDR3 runs 15 amino acids, cysteine and phenylalanine included. Only the CDR3 portion is preserved as DNA: 45 bases, with reading frame beginning at the first base. CDR1 and CDR2 were assigned from the germline V gene as MDHEN and SYDVKM. Relative to germline, V is 6 bases shorter and J is 7 bases shorter, with 16 bases between their ends. TCRdb lists the instrument as Illumina HiSeq 1500. TCRdb reworked the public reads: Q25 trimming with fastp, MiXCR clone assembly, productive beta chains retained. Records with the same CDR3 protein are collapsed into one entry carrying the most frequent genes and DNA. The table for this sample lists approximately 700,000 distinct CDR3 sequences; 35% of them were counted only once. The leading ten clones occupy around 2.6% of the sample. In this sample, this clonotype turned up a few times. What antigen it recognizes has not been identified. Base qualities are missing; no much larger clone stands one base away.

The TCR sequence derives from a human donor in good health (CMV status not recorded). Some clones in this sample may be carry-over from other donors' samples. The sequencing sample was made of PBMCs. Recombination joined TRBV28 with TRBJ1-6, with the D gene not clear enough to name. The nucleotide sequence reads TGTGCCAGCAGCCTCTTGACACCAAACAATTCACCCCTCCACTTT. The encoded protein is CASSLLTPNNSPLHF.